A single T cell receptor (beta chain) is shown here with its context. These data belong to a study of CD8+ T cells in alopecia areata. Study-wide context: Those patients who were treated received oral tofacitinib, which was given at 5 to 10 mg twice daily for moderate-to-severe alopecia areata. Treated patients' severity was scored by percentage of affected scalp area.

Treatment of the sample: oral pan-JAK inhibitor, 5-10 mg twice daily. PBMCs were stained for CD3, CD4 and CD8, and CD4+ and CD8+ T cells were sorted. The length of the CDR3 is 14 residues. Germline values: CDR1 PRHDT, CDR2 FYEKMQ (reference sequence). Trimming took off 0 bases at V and 6 bases at J, with 9 bases between the two ends. RNA extraction was followed by reverse transcription into cDNA, which acted as the sequencing template. TCRdb keeps only in-frame clones here, not all; method: immunoSEQ multiplex PCR. This sample has roughly 180,000 clones; 40% to 55% occur once, and the top ten carry over 9%.

Here the sequenced sample was CD8+ T cells sorted from blood, taken around week 54, from a patient treated with tofacitinib. The rearrangement links TRBV13 to TRBJ1-5; maybe TRBD1 (5 bases). The source of this sequence is a human donor with alopecia areata. The CDR3 region has the DNA TGTGCCAGCAGCTTAGGGCAGGGCACTCAGCCCCAGCATTTT. The encoded protein is CASSLGQGTQPQHF.